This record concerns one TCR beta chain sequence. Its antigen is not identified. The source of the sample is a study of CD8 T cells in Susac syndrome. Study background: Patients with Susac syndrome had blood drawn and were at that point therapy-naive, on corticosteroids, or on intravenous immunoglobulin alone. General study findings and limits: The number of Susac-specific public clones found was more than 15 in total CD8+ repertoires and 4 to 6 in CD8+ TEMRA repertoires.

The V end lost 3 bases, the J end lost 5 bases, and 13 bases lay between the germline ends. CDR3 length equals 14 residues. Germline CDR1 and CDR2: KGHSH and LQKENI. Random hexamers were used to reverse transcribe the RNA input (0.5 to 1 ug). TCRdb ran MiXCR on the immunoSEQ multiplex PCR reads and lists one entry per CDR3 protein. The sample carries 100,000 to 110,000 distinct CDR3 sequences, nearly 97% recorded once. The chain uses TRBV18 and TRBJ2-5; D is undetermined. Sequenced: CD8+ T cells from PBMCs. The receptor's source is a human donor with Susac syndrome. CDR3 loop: CASSPPALQETQYF. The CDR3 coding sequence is TGTGCCAGCTCACCCCCGGCGTTGCAGGAGACCCAGTACTTC.